This T cell receptor beta chain comes out of a study of blood T cell dynamics during melanoma immunotherapy. The data were produced by immunoSEQ multiplex PCR, yet TCRdb's version contains in-frame clones alone and is incomplete. This table has a few thousand clones, approximately 83% appearing once. Regarding time point: pre-treatment baseline. This clone was seen just once. Sequenced here: blood, sampled from a patient treated with checkpoint blockade. This sequence was found in a human donor with melanoma.

CDR3 protein: CASSVRDRNGYEQYF. CDR3 in DNA: TGTGCCAGCTCGGTAAGGGACAGAAATGGTTACGAGCAGTACTTC. The chain employs TRBV18 and TRBJ2-7; 7 bases line up with TRBD1. Germline V gene data show CDR1 as KGHSH and CDR2 as LQKENI. The CDR3 loop spans 15 amino acids. The V segment lost 6 bases and the J segment 4 bases; nucleotides outside the gene matches: 12.